This record covers a single T cell receptor (beta chain). Using immunoSEQ multiplex PCR, the repertoire was profiled, and TCRdb retains in-frame clones only, with some absent. The sample records 75,000 to 100,000 clones, around 87% being singletons. The data stem from a study of blood T cell repertoires in COVID-19. Germline V gives CDR1 KGHDR, CDR2 SFDVKD. This CDR3 is 14 amino acids long. The trim removed 6 bases at V and 3 bases at J, leaving 3 bases unmatched. The rearrangement joins TRBV24-1 to TRBJ2-7, with 11 bases identical to TRBD2. The sample comprised peripheral blood. This clonotype originated in a human donor in a cohort sampled during active COVID-19. CDR3 sequence (DNA): TGTGCCACCAGTACGGGGACTAGCGGCTACGAGCAGTACTTC. Protein: CATSTGTSGYEQYF.